This T cell receptor (beta chain) appears in the sequencing data of a study of cytomegalovirus exposure and HLA in healthy donors. Using immunoSEQ multiplex PCR, the repertoire was profiled, and TCRdb retains in-frame clones only, with some absent. Of 95,000 to 150,000 clones listed, about 96% are singletons. This clone occurred a few times. The antigen is unknown. This CDR3 has 11 residues. CDR1 GTSNPN and CDR2 SVGIG come from the germline V gene (reference sequence). Study-level results: Cytomegalovirus-associated status was assigned to 164 TCR beta chains. One later analysis, an examination of the 120 validation repertoires, found that first-cohort TCR clusters tended to co-occur in them.

The chain uses TRBV30 and TRBJ1-1; D is undetermined. The sequencing input was PBMCs. The source is a man younger than 35 in good health and CMV-seronegative. The DNA for the CDR3 is TGTGGGGCCGGGATGAACACTGAAGCTTTCTTT. The encoded protein is CGAGMNTEAFF.